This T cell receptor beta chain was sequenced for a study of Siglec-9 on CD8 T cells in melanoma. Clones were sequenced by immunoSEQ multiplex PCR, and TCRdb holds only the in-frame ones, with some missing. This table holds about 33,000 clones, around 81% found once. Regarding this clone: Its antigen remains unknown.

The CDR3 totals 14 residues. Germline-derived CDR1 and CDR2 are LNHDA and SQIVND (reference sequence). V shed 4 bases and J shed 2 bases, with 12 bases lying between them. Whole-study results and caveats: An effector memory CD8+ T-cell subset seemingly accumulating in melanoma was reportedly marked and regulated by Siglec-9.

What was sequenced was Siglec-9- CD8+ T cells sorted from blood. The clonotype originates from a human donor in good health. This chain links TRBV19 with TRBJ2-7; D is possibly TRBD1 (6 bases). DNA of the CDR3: TGTGCCAGTAGTAAAAACAGGGAGCCCTACGAGCAGTACTTC. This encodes CASSKNREPYEQYF.